These 8 T cell receptor beta chains were sequenced from one sample in a study of post-analysis software for immune sequencing data. General observations from the study: Higher frequency in patients than in controls was seen for about five TRBV segments, with TRBV5-6, TRBV5-1 and TRBV20-1 among them.

Unique molecular identifiers featured in each of the TCR beta cDNA libraries. MiXCR, run by TCRdb on the PCR reads, gives a single entry per CDR3 protein. The data contain around 400,000 distinct CDR3 sequences, approximately 39% of them seen just once; the ten biggest clones take up 7.5% to 8.5%. No antigen has been identified for these receptors. The sequenced material came from blood. These receptors originate from a girl aged 2-10 years with multiple sclerosis.

V is TRBV7-8 and J is TRBJ1-5; D gene ambiguous. CDR3 length: 15 residues. The germline V gene encodes CDR1 SGHVS and CDR2 FQNEAQ. The V end lost 2 bases, the J end lost 2 bases, and 10 bases lay between the germline ends. CDR3 loop: CASSLRRAGNQPQHF. The CDR3 nucleotides read TGTGCCAGCAGCTTAAGGAGAGCGGGCAATCAGCCCCAGCATTTT.

This clonotype has only a few counts. The chain is built from TRBV12-3 or TRBV12-4 and TRBJ1-2; 8 bases align to TRBD1. The CDR3 has 15 amino acids. With V trimmed by 3 bases and J by 4 bases, 7 bases remained unmatched. The CDR3 loop reads CASSFNPTGVYGYTF. CDR3 bases: TGTGCCAGCAGTTTCAACCCGACAGGGGTCTATGGCTACACCTTC.

This clonotype was observed many times. The V gene is TRBV12-3 or TRBV12-4, the J gene TRBJ2-1, with 8 bases identical to TRBD1. V shed 6 bases, J shed 4 bases, and the junction held 5 bases outside the gene matches. The CDR3 loop spans 14 amino acids. The CDR3 region is CASSPGQAYNEQFF. CDR3 nucleotide sequence: TGTGCCAGCAGCCCGGGACAGGCTTACAATGAGCAGTTCTTC.

J is TRBJ1-2 and V is TRBV20-1; D is undetermined. Germline CDR1 is DFQATT and CDR2 is SNEGSKA (reference sequence). V was clipped by 3 bases and J by 5 bases, with 13 bases between them. The CDR3 contains 13 residues. The CDR3 sequence is CSASVRGSYGYTF. The CDR3 bases are TGCAGTGCTAGCGTCAGAGGGTCATATGGCTACACCTTC.

This clonotype was found many times. The chain links TRBV7-3 to TRBJ2-1; 14 bases align to TRBD2. The CDR3 length is 19 residues. The germline CDR1 and CDR2 sequences are SGHTA and FQGTGA. The V gene end was trimmed by 2 bases and the J gene end by 4 bases; junction bases not matched to a gene: 10. CDR3 protein: CASSLDGLAGGWDYNEQFF. In DNA form, the CDR3 reads TGTGCCAGCAGCTTAGACGGACTAGCGGGAGGTTGGGATTACAATGAGCAGTTCTTC. Filled out from reference TRBV7-3 and TRBJ2-1, the complete variable domain reads GAGVSQTPSNKVTEKGKYVELRCDPISGHTALYWYRQSLGQGPEFLIYFQGTGAADDSGLPNDRFFAVRPEGSVSTLKIQRTERGDSAVYLCASSLDGLAGGWDYNEQFFGPGTRLTVL.

Only a few counts were recorded for this clonotype. The genes are TRBV7-9 and TRBJ1-2; D unclear. The CDR3 runs 15 residues. V lost 0 bases and J lost 8, with 16 bases in between. Germline V gene sequence: CDR1 SEHNR, CDR2 FQNEAQ (reference sequence). The CDR3 DNA reads as TGTGCCAGCAGCTTAGCTGGGAGAGGGATCACCGGCTACACCTTC. The encoded protein is CASSLAGRGITGYTF.

The rearrangement uses TRBV20-1 and TRBJ2-3, with 11 bases identical to TRBD2. The CDR3 is made up of 14 amino acids. Germline CDR1 and CDR2: DFQATT and SNEGSKA (reference sequence). V trimming: 5 bases; J trimming: 2 bases; junction bases outside the gene matches: 3. CDR3 DNA sequence: TGCAGTGCTTCGACTAGCGGGAACACAGATACGCAGTATTTT. This encodes CSASTSGNTDTQYF.

This rearrangement joins TRBV7-2 to TRBJ2-7; 9 bases are a match to TRBD2. The CDR3 extends over 16 amino acids. J was trimmed by 3 bases and V by 2 bases; bases with no gene match: 8. Germline V gene data show CDR1 as SGHTA and CDR2 as FQGNSA. The CDR3 sequence is CASSLRAGLASYEQYF. The CDR3 bases are TGTGCCAGCAGCTTAAGGGCCGGACTAGCGAGCTACGAGCAGTACTTC.